This T cell receptor (beta chain) stems from a study of blood T cell repertoires in COVID-19 (dated by TCRdb to about 2020). About the full investigation: Samples covering the acute and convalescent phases of COVID-19 were provided by collaborators in the United States, Italy and Spain. The material from the prospective study consisted of cDNA or gDNA derived from T cells, B-cell-depleted T cells, or PBMCs. Subjects who had been exposed to COVID-19, were actively infected with it, or had recovered from it provided the deeply sampled blood TCRbeta repertoires that made up the dataset. The repertoires were released in a freely available public database meant as a resource for research on the immune response to SARS-CoV-2. The samples were drawn from two sources: the first 160 participants of the ongoing ImmuneRACE study, and approximately 1,300 subjects contributed by 6 global collaborators. Nearly every sample came with metadata listing a de-identified subject ID, COVID-19 status, age in years and sex. HLA class I and class II types, where available, came from metadata supplied by the sample provider rather than from assay-based typing. General conclusions and limits of the study: The amount of clinical and demographic metadata varied by source and participant and was provided uncurated.

To note about this clone: The antigen it binds to is not known. No clone much larger than this one lies a single base away; base qualities are absent.

According to the germline V gene, CDR1 reads SGHAT and CDR2 reads FQNNGV. Ends trimmed: V by 4 bases, J by 7 bases; bases unmatched to a gene: 4. The CDR3 sequence holds 15 residues, the cysteine and phenylalanine included. This entry keeps only the CDR3 DNA: 45 bases, framed from base 1. TCRbeta CDR3 regions were amplified from genomic DNA by means of the immunoSEQ Assay, a bias-controlled multiplex PCR. Concerning the study's data processing: Nucleated cell counts per sample were estimated from amplification of reference gene primers within the assay. Sequence reads were collapsed and filtered to measure the absolute abundance of every unique TCRbeta CDR3 rearrangement. For each sample, productive Simpson clonality was calculated as the square root of Simpson's diversity index across productive rearrangements. TCRdb stores this immuneACCESS table with in-frame sequences only. Part of the clones is absent; in the studies checked, under half of the shortfall reflects unresolved V genes, and no reason is known for the rest. The DNA gave D and trimming, while V, J and clone size come from that table. This sample comprises under 300,000 clones, 86% of them detected only once. The biggest ten clones account for roughly an eighth of the sample.

Whole blood was collected in K2EDTA tubes by collaborating institutions according to the institutions' own protocols. Collaborator samples were shipped for TCRbeta analysis as frozen whole blood, isolated PBMCs, or DNA extracted from either sample type. The origin of this receptor is an elderly man with acute or convalescent COVID-19. Recombination connected TRBV11-2 to TRBJ1-6; 10 bases in the junction line up with TRBD1. The specimen sequenced was peripheral blood. The bases read TGTGCCAGCAGCTGGACAGGGGGAAGAAATTCACCCCTCCACTTT. Translated, this gives CASSWTGGRNSPLHF.